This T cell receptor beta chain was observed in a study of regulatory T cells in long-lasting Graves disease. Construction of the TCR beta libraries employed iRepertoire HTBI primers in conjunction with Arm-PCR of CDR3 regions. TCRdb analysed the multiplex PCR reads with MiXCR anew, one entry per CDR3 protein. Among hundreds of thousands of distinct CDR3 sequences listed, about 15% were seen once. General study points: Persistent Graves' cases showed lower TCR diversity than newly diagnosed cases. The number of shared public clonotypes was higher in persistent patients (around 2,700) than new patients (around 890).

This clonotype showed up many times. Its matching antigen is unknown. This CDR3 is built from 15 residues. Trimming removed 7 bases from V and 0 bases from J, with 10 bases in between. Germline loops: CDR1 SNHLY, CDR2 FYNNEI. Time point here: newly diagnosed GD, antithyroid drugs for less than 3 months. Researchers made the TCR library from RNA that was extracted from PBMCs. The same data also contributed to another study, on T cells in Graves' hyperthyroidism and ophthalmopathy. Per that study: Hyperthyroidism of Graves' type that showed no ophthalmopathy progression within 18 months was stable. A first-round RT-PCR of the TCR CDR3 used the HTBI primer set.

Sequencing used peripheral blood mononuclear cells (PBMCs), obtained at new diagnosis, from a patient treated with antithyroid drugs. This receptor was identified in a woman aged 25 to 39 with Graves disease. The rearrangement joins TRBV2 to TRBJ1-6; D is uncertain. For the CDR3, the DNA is TGTGCCAGCACCCTGGGCGACTCCTATAATTCACCCCTCCACTTT. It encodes CASTLGDSYNSPLHF.